The rows below give T cell receptor beta chains drawn from one sample of a study of tumor and adjacent non-tumor tissue in lung cancer. TCRdb re-analysed the multiplex PCR reads in MiXCR, keeping a single row per CDR3 protein. The profile shows about 85,000 distinct CDR3 sequences, around 59% of them singletons. The specimen was lung tumor tissue. The receptors stem from a man aged 65-85 years with non-small cell lung cancer. Each CDR3 is given without its conserved first and last residue.

V | CDR3
TRBV11-2 | ASTPGQETQC
TRBV11-2 | ASGFLGQSSNYGYT
TRBV11-2 | ASSKAVGERTQY
TRBV10-3 | AISETRDADTQY
TRBV19 | ASSIGANEQF
TRBV11-2 | ASNLSGDTGELF
TRBV12-3/TRBV12-4 | VRSLRQGDGQY
TRBV28 | ACTFSREQC
TRBV10-3 | AISESTQGTGELF
TRBV28 | ASIPMGTNGGAVVGQY
TRBV11-1 | VSSPGNAGGGELF
TRBV11-3 | ASNIRQGLETQY
TRBV6-6 | ASSPSRGGGKNIQY
TRBV28 | ANSLPGQGRCGANVLT
TRBV5-6 | VGSLDRGSWGYEQY
TRBV10-3 | AISDWAYTDTQY
TRBV12-3/TRBV12-4 | ASSFGGYEHF
TRBV20-1 | SARDRQGLYGYT
TRBV5-6 | ACSPTGVFEQF
TRBV5-4 | ASSLRRTGTYEQY
TRBV11-2 | ARSPFGEGPHH
TRBV18 | ASSPPTRGPYNEQF
TRBV11-2 | ASSSESHEGLRTTDTQY
TRBV6-2/TRBV6-3 | ASNGPTDEQF
TRBV11-1 | ASRLDCGQAYSYEQY
TRBV11-3 | ASSVDQVTNNEQF
TRBV7-2 | AISLVTGRGEQY
TRBV11-3 | ASSLGDSTYTQY
TRBV24-1 | ATSETLTGTQC
TRBV11-1 | ASSLGDSPHRTVAF
TRBV4-1 | VNIQGLTSGGLAKNIQY
TRBV11-2 | ASSSGSGRYYEEY